This T cell receptor (beta chain) was sequenced for a study of blood T cells in healthy people across ages. Notes on the study in general: Total diversity from one million sequenced T cells was likely underestimated.

The trim removed 5 bases at V and 4 bases at J, leaving 11 bases unmatched. The CDR3 runs 15 residues. Germline CDR1 is DFQATT and CDR2 is SNEGSKA (reference sequence). This clonotype was detected only once. Its antigen is undetermined. A sample-barcoded 5' primer and a J-beta primer mix were used in a second PCR of roughly 7 to 11 cycles. Via MiXCR, TCRdb re-called the 5' RACE reads, giving one row per CDR3 protein. This table has some 760,000 distinct CDR3 sequences, approximately 25% appearing once. This same sample was also taken into another study, of T cells of mothers and their children. That source adds: Over 9 million reads per mother and roughly 3 million per child were obtained. Slightly, though not significantly, more overlap was seen in related than in unrelated mother-child pairs.

The TCR was taken from a boy aged 10-17 years in good health. The sequenced sample was blood. V gene TRBV20-1 combines with J gene TRBJ2-5, with TRBD1 identical over 9 bases. CDR3 residues: CSAASGQGSRETQYF. CDR3 DNA: TGCAGTGCTGCCTCGGGACAGGGCTCGAGAGAGACCCAGTACTTC.